Shown below are 30 T cell receptor beta chains from a single sample sequenced in a study of control samples from healthy donors and cancer patients. Data came from immunoSEQ multiplex PCR; TCRdb stores just in-frame clones and leaves some out. The table lists 94,000 or so clones, about 88% of them singletons. Input material: PBMCs. The receptors stem from a man between 65 and 80 years old with lung cancer.

The chain has TRBV15 and TRBJ2-1; 7 bases map to TRBD2. V shed 6 bases and J 0 bases; nucleotides not matched to a gene: 5. Germline V CDR1 and CDR2: LNHNV, YYDKDF (reference sequence). This CDR3 is 15 amino acids long. Written as DNA, the CDR3 is TGTGCCACCAGGGGGGGGAAAAACTCCTACAATGAGCAGTTCTTC. It encodes CATRGGKNSYNEQFF.

The CDR3 is CASSPRPPGQGGTEAFF. The CDR3 nucleotides are TGTGCCAGCAGCCCTCGGCCACCGGGACAGGGCGGTACTGAAGCTTTCTTT. The J gene is TRBJ1-1, the V gene TRBV2; TRBD1 agrees at 9 bases. CDR3 size: 17 residues. With 6 bases clipped from V and 5 bases from J, the junction kept 16 bases outside the gene matches. Germline CDR1 is SNHLY and CDR2 is FYNNEI.

V is TRBV25-1 and J is TRBJ2-6; 9 nucleotides line up with TRBD1. Germline loops: CDR1 MGHDK, CDR2 SYGVNS. The V segment lost 3 bases and the J segment 0 bases; nucleotides outside the gene matches: 6. The CDR3 length is 18 residues. The CDR3 sequence: CASSDAGQGFSGANVLTF. CDR3 bases: TGTGCCAGCAGTGACGCGGGACAGGGCTTCTCTGGGGCCAACGTCCTGACTTTC.

Worth noting for this clone: It is likely a read error, because the conserved phenylalanine at the end of the CDR3 is missing. No DNA is shown, since the ends of the CDR3 on it are uncertain; the CDR3 is the one TCRdb lists. The V gene is TRBV4-2, the J gene TRBJ2-7; the DNA was not used to check the table's D call, TRBD2. The CDR3 adds up to 12 amino acids, both ends counted. CDR1 LGHNA and CDR2 YNFKEQ come from the germline V gene. This chain's CDR3 is CASSPDHGGGHK.

The CDR3 sequence: CASSPRNGGRETQYF. CDR3 nucleotide sequence: TGTGCCAGCAGTCCGCGTAATGGGGGGAGAGAGACCCAGTACTTC. This rearrangement joins TRBV6-5 to TRBJ2-5; tentative D call: TRBD2 (6 bases). The V end was cut by 5 bases, the J end by 4 bases, with 17 bases between. CDR1 is MNHEY and CDR2 is SVGAGI in the germline V gene. The CDR3 is made up of 15 amino acids.

This sequence joins TRBV25-1 and TRBJ2-3; 8 bases line up with TRBD2. V trimming: 1 base; J trimming: 0 bases; junction bases outside the gene matches: 3. The CDR3 runs to 16 residues. CDR1 is MGHDK, CDR2 SYGVNS, per germline. CDR3 sequence: CASSELRGASTDTQYF. The DNA for the CDR3 is TGTGCCAGCAGTGAATTGCGGGGGGCTAGCACAGATACGCAGTATTTT.

This chain connects TRBV5-4 to TRBJ2-3; D is undetermined. Trimming took off 3 bases at V and 1 base at J, with 15 bases between the two ends. Per the germline V gene, CDR1 is SGHNT and CDR2 is YYREEE (reference sequence). CDR3 size: 16 residues. The CDR3 reads CASSYPSVVGTDTQYF. In nucleotides, the CDR3 is TGTGCCAGCAGCTACCCCTCCGTTGTTGGCACAGATACGCAGTATTTT. Drawing the rest from reference TRBV5-4 and TRBJ2-3, the complete variable domain is ETGVTQSPTHLIKTRGQQVTLRCSSQSGHNTVSWYQQALGQGPQFIFQYYREEENGRGNFPPRFSGLQFPNYSSELNVNALELDDSALYLCASSYPSVVGTDTQYFGPGTRLTVL.

The chain's CDR3 is CASSIPLQGSSTDTQYF. The CDR3 DNA follows: TGTGCCAGTAGTATCCCCCTACAGGGGTCTAGCACAGATACGCAGTATTTT. V gene TRBV19 combines with J gene TRBJ2-3, with TRBD1 identical over 7 bases. The CDR3 is 17 amino acids. CDR1 is LNHDA, CDR2 SQIVND, per germline (reference sequence). Unmatched junction bases numbered 9, after V lost 3 bases and J lost 0 bases.

This clone was recorded a few times. The V call is TRBV6-2 or TRBV6-3, the J call TRBJ1-1, with D perhaps matching TRBD1 (6 bases). V lost 1 base and J 4 bases, leaving 7 bases between the germline ends. The CDR3 spans 13 residues. The germline CDR1 and CDR2 sequences are MNHEY and SVGEGT. The CDR3 sequence is CASSYLGGTEAFF. The CDR3 bases are TGTGCCAGCAGTTACTTAGGGGGCACTGAAGCTTTCTTT.

The chain recombines TRBV30 with TRBJ2-3, with no clear D. V lost 4 bases, J lost 0 bases, and 5 bases lay in between. The CDR3 sequence is 12 residues long. The V gene's germline CDR1 is GTSNPN and CDR2 SVGIG (reference sequence). CDR3 nucleotide sequence: TGTGCCTGGAAGGACAGCACAGATACGCAGTATTTT. Encoded protein: CAWKDSTDTQYF.

The chain carries TRBV4-1 and TRBJ2-2; a possible D gene is TRBD1 (6 bases). The ends were cut back, 1 base at V and 6 bases at J, with 18 bases in the middle. The CDR3 runs 17 residues. Germline V gives CDR1 MGHRA, CDR2 YSYEKL. The CDR3 is CASSQGYAVGGSGELFF. For the CDR3, the DNA is TGCGCCAGCAGCCAAGGGTACGCGGTAGGGGGATCCGGGGAGCTGTTTTTT.

This clone was seen more than once but under ten times. The chain links TRBV15 to TRBJ1-5; 7 bases line up with TRBD1. This CDR3 spans 20 amino acids. Germline assignment: CDR1 LNHNV and CDR2 YYDKDF (reference sequence). V lost 0 bases to trimming and J lost 1 base; unmatched junction nucleotides: 15. The CDR3: CATSRDRGTQGSGSNQPQHF. CDR3 nucleotide sequence: TGTGCCACCAGCAGAGATCGGGGAACACAGGGGTCAGGAAGCAATCAGCCCCAGCATTTT.

This clone was picked up a small number of times. The rearrangement joins TRBV9 to TRBJ1-4; 11 nucleotides agree with TRBD1. The junction had 1 base not matched to a gene; V was cut back by 0 bases and J by 0 bases. Germline V gene sequence: CDR1 SGDLS, CDR2 YYNGEE. CDR3 length: 17 residues. The CDR3 bases are TGTGCCAGCAGCGTAGGGGGACAGGGGGCAACTAATGAAAAACTGTTTTTT. Translated: CASSVGGQGATNEKLFF.

V gene TRBV5-1 combines with J gene TRBJ1-6; TRBD1 aligns across 9 bases. Trimming at V came to 3 bases and at J to 9 bases, leaving 7 bases not matched to a gene. Germline CDR1 reads SGHRS; CDR2 reads YFSETQ. The CDR3 totals 15 residues. This CDR3 reads CASSSLDRGSSPLHF. CDR3 sequence (DNA): TGCGCCAGCAGCTCGCTGGACAGGGGAAGTTCACCCCTCCACTTT. Complete variable domain (other parts from reference TRBV5-1 and TRBJ1-6): KAGVTQTPRYLIKTRGQQVTLSCSPISGHRSVSWYQQTPGQGLQFLFEYFSETQRNKGNFPGRFSGRQFSNSRSEMNVSTLELGDSALYLCASSSLDRGSSPLHFGNGTRLTVT.

This rearrangement joins TRBV5-5 to TRBJ1-5, with 7 bases matching TRBD1. CDR1 SGHKS and CDR2 YYEKEE come from the germline V gene (reference sequence). J was trimmed by 5 bases and V by 4 bases; bases with no gene match: 9. CDR3 length: 15 amino acids. Here the CDR3 DNA reads TGTGCCAGCAGCATACTGACAGGGCGGGATCAGCCCCAGCATTTT. It encodes CASSILTGRDQPQHF. Supplemented by reference TRBV5-5 and TRBJ1-5, the full variable domain reads DAGVTQSPTHLIKTRGQQVTLRCSPISGHKSVSWYQQVLGQGPQFIFQYYEKEERGRGNFPDRFSARQFPNYSSELNVNALLLGDSALYLCASSILTGRDQPQHFGDGTRLSIL.

This clone was observed a few times. V is TRBV28 and J is TRBJ1-6; a possible D gene is TRBD1 (6 bases). This CDR3 is built from 12 residues. CDR1 is MDHEN and CDR2 is SYDVKM in the germline V gene. V was clipped by 6 bases and J by 10 bases, with 10 bases between them. In DNA form, the CDR3 reads TGTGCCAGCAGCTCAGGGGTCTCACCCCTCCACTTT. Its protein product is CASSSGVSPLHF.

This clone came up a few times. This chain connects TRBV9 to TRBJ1-2; D call uncertain. V lost 4 bases to trimming and J lost 6 bases, with 13 bases between them. Looked up from germline, CDR1 is SGDLS and CDR2 is YYNGEE. The CDR3 has 13 amino acids. The CDR3 DNA is TGTGCCAGCAGCCCACACCCTTCGGATGGCTACACCTTC. Its protein product is CASSPHPSDGYTF.

In its sample, this clone was seen a few times. The chain recombines TRBV2 with TRBJ1-6; the D gene is possibly TRBD1 (5 bases). Per the germline V gene, CDR1 is SNHLY and CDR2 is FYNNEI. CDR3 length equals 15 residues. The V gene lost 1 base and the J gene lost 7 bases, with 11 bases spanning the gap. The CDR3 DNA reads TGTGCCAGCAGTGAAGGTCACACAGGCAATTCACCCCTCCACTTT. Translating gives CASSEGHTGNSPLHF.

The rearrangement uses TRBV11-2 and TRBJ1-2; TRBD1 might be the D (6 bases). CDR1 and CDR2 from the germline V gene are SGHAT and FQNNGV. The CDR3 is 13 amino acids. V gave up 0 bases and J gave up 8 bases, with 10 bases separating them. The CDR3 region has the DNA TGTGCCAGCAGCTTAGATCAGGACAGAGGCTACACCTTC. Amino acid sequence: CASSLDQDRGYTF.

This chain connects TRBV9 to TRBJ1-1; D is uncertain. V dropped 4 bases and J dropped 2 bases, with 15 bases sitting between them. Germline V gene data show CDR1 as SGDLS and CDR2 as YYNGEE. This CDR3 is 15 amino acids long. CDR3 loop: CASSPLWADNTEAFF. Here the CDR3 DNA reads TGTGCCAGCAGCCCGCTATGGGCGGACAACACTGAAGCTTTCTTT.

V usage is TRBV2 and J usage is TRBJ1-5; possibly TRBD1 for D (6 bases). Germline V gene data show CDR1 as SNHLY and CDR2 as FYNNEI. This CDR3 has 16 amino acids. The germline V and J ends were trimmed by 6 bases and 3 bases, with 18 bases remaining between them. CDR3 bases: TGTGCCAGCAGGGGGACACCGGGTGGGGTCAATCAGCCCCAGCATTTT. Protein product: CASRGTPGGVNQPQHF.

The chain uses TRBV6-5 and TRBJ1-5, with D possibly matching TRBD1 (5 bases). Germline V gene sequence: CDR1 MNHEY, CDR2 SVGAGI. Trimming cost V 9 bases and J 2 bases, with 11 bases left between them. This CDR3 has 13 amino acids. This CDR3 is CARQGNGNQPQHF. Written as DNA, the CDR3 is TGTGCCAGGCAGGGTAATGGCAATCAGCCCCAGCATTTT.

The chain combines TRBV9 with TRBJ2-5, with D possibly called TRBD1 or TRBD2 (5 bases each). The germline V gene encodes CDR1 SGDLS and CDR2 YYNGEE. The CDR3 consists of 14 residues. V was cut by 0 bases and J by 5 bases, with 11 bases left in between. The CDR3 DNA reads TGTGCCAGCAGCGTAGGTGGGGGTTTCGAGACCCAGTACTTC. Encoded protein: CASSVGGGFETQYF.

This clone appeared once. The V gene is TRBV7-3, the J gene TRBJ1-5; 10 positions match TRBD1. The CDR3 is 15 amino acids. In germline, CDR1 is SGHTA, CDR2 FQGTGA. With V trimmed by 5 bases and J by 5 bases, 6 bases remained unmatched. CDR3 sequence (DNA): TGTGCCAGCAGCCTGACAGGGGGCGCGGATCAGCCCCAGCATTTT. Translating gives CASSLTGGADQPQHF.

The count of this clone is one. V and J are TRBV5-1 and TRBJ2-1; 8 bases map to TRBD1. This CDR3 is built from 12 residues. The junction had 0 bases not matched to a gene; V was cut back by 5 bases and J by 5 bases. From germline, CDR1 is SGHRS and CDR2 YFSETQ. The CDR3, as DNA: TGCGCCAGCAGGACAGGGGACAATGAGCAGTTCTTC. This encodes CASRTGDNEQFF.

The chain recombines TRBV7-6 with TRBJ2-7, with 14 bases identical to TRBD2. J gave up 2 bases and V 0 bases, and 6 bases lay outside the gene matches. This CDR3 spans 18 amino acids. The germline V gene encodes CDR1 SGHVS and CDR2 FNYEAQ. This CDR3 reads CASSLAPGLAGGTYEQYF. The CDR3 nucleotides read TGTGCCAGCAGCTTAGCGCCTGGACTAGCGGGGGGCACCTACGAGCAGTACTTC.

This clone was counted between two and nine times. This rearrangement joins TRBV19 to TRBJ2-7; the match to TRBD1 covers 9 bases. The CDR3 runs to 15 residues. The trim removed 5 bases at V and 3 bases at J, leaving 8 bases unmatched. Germline CDR1 LNHDA, CDR2 SQIVND (reference sequence). In DNA, the CDR3 is TGTGCCAGTAGTTCCAGACAGGGGGGGTTCTACGAGCAGTACTTC. This codes for CASSSRQGGFYEQYF.

The gene calls are TRBV19 and TRBJ1-1; 9 nucleotides line up with TRBD1. The CDR3 spans 14 residues. The germline CDR1 and CDR2 sequences are LNHDA and SQIVND (reference sequence). The junction had 4 bases not matched to a gene; V was cut back by 4 bases and J by 4 bases. The DNA for the CDR3 is TGTGCCAGTAGTAGACAGGGGGGGGGCACTGAAGCTTTCTTT. This encodes CASSRQGGGTEAFF. Looking up the rest from reference TRBV19 and TRBJ1-1 gives the full variable domain: DGGITQSPKYLFRKEGQNVTLSCEQNLNHDAMYWYRQDPGQGLRLIYYSQIVNDFQKGDIAEGYSVSREKKESFPLTVTSAQKNPTAFYLCASSRQGGGTEAFFGQGTRLTVV.

This chain joins TRBV19 and TRBJ1-5; TRBD1 agrees at 10 bases. The CDR3 sequence is 15 residues long. V lost 6 bases and J lost 3; bases outside the gene matches: 5. Germline V gene lookup returns CDR1 LNHDA and CDR2 SQIVND (reference sequence). The DNA of the CDR3 is TGTGCCAGTAGCCTGACAGGGGGCAACAATCAGCCCCAGCATTTT. Protein product: CASSLTGGNNQPQHF.

This clone has only one observation. The V and J genes are TRBV11-3 and TRBJ2-3, with TRBD2 identical over 12 bases. Germline V gene lookup returns CDR1 SGHNT and CDR2 YENEEA. Trimming removed 5 bases from V and 3 bases from J; junction bases left unmatched: 9. This CDR3 is 17 amino acids long. CDR3 in amino acids: CASSLRTSGVSTDTQYF. CDR3 coding DNA: TGTGCCAGCAGCCTCCGGACTAGCGGGGTGTCGACAGATACGCAGTATTTT.